What follows are 9 T cell receptor beta chains derived from one specimen sequenced in a study of CD8 T cells in Susac syndrome. The authors reverse transcribed roughly 0.5 to 1 ug RNA with random hexamers. MiXCR, run by TCRdb on the immunoSEQ multiplex PCR reads, gives a single entry per CDR3 protein. The sample consists of tens of thousands of distinct CDR3 sequences, roughly 96% of them appearing once. Material: CD8+ T cells from PBMCs. Receptors originate from a human donor with Susac syndrome.

J is TRBJ2-5 and V is TRBV6-2 or TRBV6-3; 8 nucleotides agree with TRBD2. Germline CDR1 reads MNHEY; CDR2 reads SVGEGT. V shed 8 bases and J 2 bases; nucleotides not matched to a gene: 4. This CDR3 has 13 amino acids. CDR3 protein: CASGSGGQETQYF. CDR3 bases: TGTGCCAGCGGCTCGGGGGGGCAAGAGACCCAGTACTTC.

This clonotype showed up just once. This chain connects TRBV18 to TRBJ2-7; 8 bases agree with TRBD2. CDR1 is KGHSH and CDR2 is LQKENI in the germline V gene. The trim removed 2 bases at V and 4 bases at J, leaving 7 bases unmatched. The CDR3 runs to 15 residues. CDR3 residues: CASSPGFGGGYEQYF. The DNA for the CDR3 is TGTGCCAGCTCACCAGGGTTCGGGGGGGGATACGAGCAGTACTTC.

The table lists this clonotype with a count of one. The chain has TRBV13 and TRBJ1-5; the match to TRBD1 covers 12 bases. Germline V lookup: CDR1 PRHDT, CDR2 FYEKMQ (reference sequence). This CDR3 region has 18 residues. The V and J ends lost 5 bases and 1 base, in that order; junction bases with no gene match: 9. The CDR3 loop reads CASSIGTGGARSNQPQHF. The CDR3 bases are TGTGCCAGCAGCATCGGGACAGGGGGCGCGAGGAGCAATCAGCCCCAGCATTTT.

The chain has TRBV6-5 and TRBJ2-5; D possibly corresponds to TRBD1 (5 bases). The V gene lost 0 bases and the J gene lost 5 bases, with 7 bases spanning the gap. The length of the CDR3 is 13 residues. Germline-derived CDR1 and CDR2 are MNHEY and SVGAGI. Here the CDR3 DNA reads TGTGCCAGCAGTTACTCGACAGACGAGACCCAGTACTTC. Encoded protein: CASSYSTDETQYF.

The chain recombines TRBV7-9 with TRBJ2-1; no definite D call. From germline, CDR1 is SEHNR and CDR2 FQNEAQ (reference sequence). Trimming shortened V by 3 bases and J by 10 bases, and 7 bases separated the two germline ends. This CDR3 region has 11 residues. CDR3: CASSLDPEQFF. CDR3 nucleotide sequence: TGTGCCAGCAGCTTGGACCCGGAGCAGTTCTTC.

This sequence joins TRBV10-3 and TRBJ2-3, with 11 bases that match TRBD2. The J segment lost 3 bases and the V segment lost 3 bases, leaving 2 bases of the junction unmatched. The CDR3 totals 15 residues. The germline CDR1 and CDR2 sequences are ENHRY and SYGVKD. The CDR3 sequence is CAISEIAGGTDTQYF. Written as DNA, the CDR3 is TGTGCCATCAGTGAAATAGCGGGGGGGACAGATACGCAGTATTTT.

This clonotype was picked up one time. The chain links TRBV2 to TRBJ1-5, with TRBD1 as a possible D gene (6 bases). Germline assignment: CDR1 SNHLY and CDR2 FYNNEI. The ends were cut back, 2 bases at V and 6 bases at J, with 14 bases in the middle. This CDR3 region has 15 residues. CDR3 protein: CASSERGTRSQPQHF. The CDR3 nucleotides are TGTGCCAGCAGTGAAAGGGGGACCAGGAGTCAGCCCCAGCATTTT.

The chain combines TRBV5-8 with TRBJ1-2; D is uncertain. The length of the CDR3 is 12 residues. V lost 3 bases to trimming and J lost 5 bases, with 8 bases between them. CDR1 is SGHTS, CDR2 YDEGEE, per germline. CDR3: CASSSDTYGYTF. The DNA of the CDR3 is TGTGCCAGCAGCTCCGATACTTATGGCTACACCTTC.

This rearrangement joins TRBV13 to TRBJ2-7, with TRBD1 matching over 8 bases. There are 15 residues in the CDR3. V shed 7 bases, J shed 4 bases, and the junction held 12 bases outside the gene matches. CDR1 and CDR2 from the germline V gene are PRHDT and FYEKMQ (reference sequence). This CDR3 reads CASTVTGGTTYEQYF. The CDR3 nucleotides are TGTGCCAGCACCGTTACAGGGGGAACGACGTACGAGCAGTACTTC.